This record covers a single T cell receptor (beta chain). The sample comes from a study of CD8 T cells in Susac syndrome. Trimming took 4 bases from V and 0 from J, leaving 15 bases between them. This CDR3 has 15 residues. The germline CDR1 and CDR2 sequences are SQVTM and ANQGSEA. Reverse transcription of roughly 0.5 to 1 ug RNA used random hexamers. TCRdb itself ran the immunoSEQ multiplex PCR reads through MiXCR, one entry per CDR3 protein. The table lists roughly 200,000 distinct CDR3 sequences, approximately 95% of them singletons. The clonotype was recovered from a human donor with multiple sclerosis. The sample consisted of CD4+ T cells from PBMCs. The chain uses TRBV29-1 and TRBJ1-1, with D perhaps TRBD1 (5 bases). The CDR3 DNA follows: TGCAGCGTTGGCCCGAGCTGGGGCATGAACACTGAAGCTTTCTTT. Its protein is CSVGPSWGMNTEAFF.